This T cell receptor (beta chain) was identified in a study of beta chain features in type 1 diabetes. This clone was observed a few times. Its antigen is still unknown. The V and J ends lost 2 bases and 4 bases respectively, with 3 bases between them. Germline CDR1 and CDR2: MDHEN and SYDVKM. CDR3 length: 12 amino acids. Expressed TCRB transcripts were sequenced because the isolated RNA had all been reverse transcribed beforehand. Profiling relied on immunoSEQ multiplex PCR, and the TCRdb table lists in-frame clones only, not all of them. In the table there are approximately 170,000 clones, around 7.8% of which are singletons. Study-level findings and limits: Researchers report that Type 1 diabetes patients had moderately but significantly shorter TCRB CDR3s across all four CD4+ subsets. Researchers cautioned that cDNA sequencing could over-represent cells with high TCR expression.

This receptor was obtained from a woman aged 40 to 49 with type 1 diabetes. The chain carries TRBV28 and TRBJ2-1; D unclear. The specimen was central memory CD4+ T cells from blood. CDR3 region: CASSLRYNEQFF. CDR3 nucleotide sequence: TGTGCCAGCAGTTTACGGTACAATGAGCAGTTCTTC. The entire variable domain, with the rest obtained from reference TRBV28 and TRBJ2-1, is as follows: DVKVTQSSRYLVKRTGEKVFLECVQDMDHENMFWYRQDPGLGLRLIYFSYDVKMKEKGDIPEGYSVSREKKERFSLILESASTNQTSMYLCASSLRYNEQFFGPGTRLTVL.